The source of this T cell receptor (beta chain) is a study of T cells in localized non-small cell lung cancer (dated by TCRdb to 2020 to 2021). Regarding the research as a whole: T cell repertoires of 200 to 250 early-stage NSCLC patients were analyzed, with tumors being compared against uninvolved tumor-adjacent lungs. All 220 or so NSCLC patients in the cohort were treatment-naive and had localized lung tumors that were resected. A mean age of around 66 years was recorded for the NSCLC patients, of whom approximately 130 were male and 100 to 110 were female.

At diagnosis, peripheral blood, uninvolved tumor-adjacent lung and tumor were collected and stored as a combination of fresh-frozen and FFPE material. Trimming removed 3 bases from V and 4 bases from J; the gene matches leave 17 bases unexplained. CDR1 and CDR2 are drawn from the germline V gene (reference sequence): GTSNPN, SVGIG. The CDR3, from cysteine to phenylalanine, totals 17 residues. Only CDR3 DNA is held: 51 bases, read in frame from base 1. Broad study findings and their caveats: Uninvolved tumor-adjacent lung showed the highest T cell clonality, higher than tumor, which suggests more focused antigenic responses in the adjacent lung. A median of about 50 of the top 100 tumor clones turned up in the paired uninvolved adjacent lung, and some 27 of those clones also ranked among the top 100 of that same adjacent lung. Since the design was exploratory, TCR variables were selected using unadjusted p-values with no false-discovery rate correction. Longer overall survival was associated with higher T cell density in blood, whereas shorter survival was associated with higher clonality in adjacent lung. Because multi-region tumor sequencing was not performed, intratumor heterogeneity could not be ruled out.

TCR beta CDR3 regions were sequenced from DNA using the immunoSEQ Assay. Turning to the authors' computational methods: To compute T cell density, TCR beta template counts were normalized to usable DNA, which was estimated by amplifying housekeeping genes. Richness was estimated using the preseqR package, with extrapolation to 400,000 templates for PBMC samples and to 120,000 templates for tissue samples. Clonality was defined as one minus Pielou's evenness. Tissue-enriched TCRs were identified by differential abundance testing using productive amino-acid clonotypes, minimum total count 5 and alpha 0.1. The Jaccard Index and the Morisita Overlap Index were used to measure how much the repertoires overlapped between compartments. GLIPH grouped TCR beta CDR3s together with public tetramer-defined viral CDR3s, and a viral motif had to include at least three viral sequences and also show V-gene enrichment. TCRdb took over this immuneACCESS table, retaining in-frame rearrangements with V and J assigned. Such tables are incomplete; in checked studies, under half of the missing clones stem from an unresolved V gene, and the remainder is unexplained. The V and J calls and the clone size are those of that table, but D and trimming were determined from the DNA. The sample table contains some 4,000 clones; only one count was recorded for 35% to 45% of them. Of the sample, about 5.6% falls within the top ten clones.

This clone appeared a few times. Its antigen target is currently unknown. Per-base quality was not reported, and no clone a single base away is much larger than it. Specimen: lung tumor tissue, collected before any cancer treatment. This sequence originates from a woman aged 40 to 75 with stage I lung adenocarcinoma. The V and J segments used are TRBV30 and TRBJ1-2; 7 central bases correspond to TRBD1. The CDR3 protein is CAWRPGRGLLPRYGYTF. The DNA sequence is given as TGTGCCTGGAGGCCCGGAAGGGGGCTCCTTCCCCGCTATGGCTACACCTTC. Where the CDR3 stops, the reference TRBV30 and TRBJ1-2 genes take over; the full variable domain is SQTIHQWPATLVQPVGSPLSLECTVEGTSNPNLYWYRQAAGRGLQLLFYSVGIGQISSEVPQNLSASRPQDRQFILSSKKLLLSDSGFYLCAWRPGRGLLPRYGYTFGSGTRLTVV.